A single sample gave rise to the 15 T cell receptor beta chains below, sequenced in a study of shared clonotypes between healthy human individuals. TCRdb's copy holds only in-frame clones and misses some; the assay was immunoSEQ multiplex PCR. The data hold 450,000 to 700,000 clones, with roughly 95% observed a single time. Only CD45RO-negative cells positively selected for CCR7 counted as naive CD8 cells, so terminally differentiated effector memory CD45RA+ cells were excluded. Source material: naive CD8+ T cells sorted from blood. Receptors originate from a woman in her twenties or thirties in good health.

CDR3 in amino acids: CASSPDSGSEEQFF. CDR3 DNA sequence: TGTGCCAGTAGTCCCGATAGCGGGAGTGAAGAGCAGTTCTTC. The V gene is TRBV19, the J gene TRBJ2-1; 9 bases are a match to TRBD2. Trimming removed 5 bases from V and 10 bases from J; junction bases left unmatched: 9. The CDR3 extends over 14 amino acids. Germline CDR1 is LNHDA and CDR2 is SQIVND (reference sequence).

The chain has TRBV6-5 and TRBJ2-5; 7 bases align to TRBD2. The CDR3 spans 14 residues. J lost 5 bases, V lost 2 bases, and 5 bases had no gene match. Per germline, CDR1 MNHEY and CDR2 SVGAGI. The CDR3 DNA reads as TGTGCCAGCAGTTACAGGGAGGGGTTCGAGACCCAGTACTTC. This encodes CASSYREGFETQYF.

V is TRBV7-9 and J is TRBJ2-1; the match to TRBD2 covers 9 bases. Trimming took 1 base from V and 0 from J; bases not matched to a gene: 1. The CDR3 has 16 amino acids. The germline CDR1 and CDR2 sequences are SEHNR and FQNEAQ (reference sequence). CDR3 bases: TGTGCCAGCAGCTTAGTTAGCGGGAGCTCCTACAATGAGCAGTTCTTC. This codes for CASSLVSGSSYNEQFF.

The rearrangement uses TRBV6-5 and TRBJ2-3; D uncertain. V gave up 8 bases and J gave up 0 bases, with 12 bases separating them. CDR3 size: 14 residues. Germline lookup yields CDR1 MNHEY and CDR2 SVGAGI. Here the CDR3 reads CASSAPGSTDTQYF. In DNA, the CDR3 is TGTGCCAGCTCGGCGCCTGGAAGCACAGATACGCAGTATTTT.

This rearrangement joins TRBV7-3 to TRBJ1-2; D is possibly TRBD1 (5 bases). In germline, CDR1 is SGHTA, CDR2 FQGTGA. Between the trimmed V and J ends, which lost 5 bases and 3 bases, there was a span of 10 bases. The CDR3 length is 13 residues. CDR3 in DNA: TGTGCCAGCAGCCGTACAGGAGACTATGGCTACACCTTC. It encodes CASSRTGDYGYTF.

As concerns this clone: The same CDR3 also results from other DNA sequences found in this sample. The gene calls are TRBV27 and TRBJ2-7; D is ambiguous. Trimming took off 2 bases at V and 0 bases at J, with 8 bases between the two ends. Germline loops: CDR1 MNHEY, CDR2 SMNVEV (reference sequence). The CDR3 length is 14 residues. The CDR3 spells CASSLGRSSYEQYF. The CDR3 region has the DNA TGTGCCAGCAGTTTAGGTAGGAGCTCCTACGAGCAGTACTTC.

CDR3 nucleotide sequence: TGTGCCAGCGCAACCACCTCAGCCGGGAGTGTATACAATGAGCAGTTCTTC. It is translated as CASATTSAGSVYNEQFF. This rearrangement joins TRBV27 to TRBJ2-1; D might be TRBD2 (6 bases). There are 17 residues in the CDR3. Trimming left V 8 bases short and J 4 bases short, with 24 bases between. Germline CDR1 and CDR2: MNHEY and SMNVEV (reference sequence).

DNA of the CDR3: TGTGCCAGCAGCTTAGTGGTGAGGGATTACGAGCAGTACTTC. Encoded protein: CASSLVVRDYEQYF. The chain has TRBV7-8 and TRBJ2-7; D might be TRBD2 (5 bases). V lost 1 base, J lost 4 bases, and 11 bases lay in between. Looked up from germline, CDR1 is SGHVS and CDR2 is FQNEAQ. This CDR3 region has 14 residues.

Notes on this clone: Other DNA variants within this sample encode the same CDR3. The V gene is TRBV11-2, the J gene TRBJ2-7; D is undetermined. The CDR3 totals 11 residues. V lost 4 bases and J lost 2, with 3 bases in between. Germline V gene lookup returns CDR1 SGHAT and CDR2 FQNNGV. The CDR3 DNA reads as TGTGCCAGCAGCTCGACCTACGAGCAGTACTTC. It translates to CASSSTYEQYF.

This chain connects TRBV4-1 to TRBJ2-5; D is unclear. Gene TRBJ2-7 matches the end of the DNA better, so the J call may be wrong. CDR3 length: 13 residues. Per germline, CDR1 MGHRA and CDR2 YSYEKL. This CDR3 is CASSKLYSYEQYF. The CDR3 DNA sequence: TGCGCCAGCTCAAAACTTTACTCCTACGAGCAGTACTTC.

J is TRBJ1-5 and V is TRBV16; 10 nucleotides line up with TRBD1. J lost 1 base, V lost 4 bases, and 4 bases had no gene match. This CDR3 contains 16 residues. Germline lookup yields CDR1 KGHSY and CDR2 FQNENV. The chain's CDR3 is CASSLRQGASNQPQHF. CDR3 bases: TGTGCCAGCAGCCTCAGACAGGGGGCGAGCAATCAGCCCCAGCATTTT.

Notes on this clone: The junction departs from germline at one end; a sequencing error may be responsible. This chain joins TRBV11-2 and TRBJ2-1, with D uncertain. Germline V CDR1 and CDR2: SGHAT, FQNNGV. The CDR3 contains 16 residues. The CDR3 region has the DNA TGTGCCAGCAGCTTAGGGGTGAGTCCCCCCAACAATGAGCAATTCTTC. As protein: CASSLGVSPPNNEQFF.

The chain recombines TRBV27 with TRBJ1-5; D ambiguous. Germline V gene sequence: CDR1 MNHEY, CDR2 SMNVEV (reference sequence). V lost 9 bases and J lost 4, with 22 bases in between. There are 16 residues in the CDR3. CDR3 DNA sequence: TGTGCCAGGACAAAGGATTGCTCCACGGGGAATCAGCCCCAGCATTTT. Its translation: CARTKDCSTGNQPQHF.

Turning to this clone: Distinct nucleotide sequences in the sample also encode this CDR3. CDR3 coding DNA: TGTGCCAGCAGTTTTGGGACAGCAAACTATGGCTACACCTTC. The encoded protein is CASSFGTANYGYTF. The gene calls are TRBV28 and TRBJ1-2; 7 bases line up with TRBD1. The CDR3 runs 14 residues. CDR1 is MDHEN and CDR2 is SYDVKM in the germline V gene. V shed 3 bases, J shed 2 bases, and the junction held 3 bases outside the gene matches.

This clone was seen a single time. The gene calls are TRBV27 and TRBJ2-5, with a tentative D call TRBD1 (7 bases). Trimming cost V 7 bases and J 1 base, with 13 bases left between them. Germline CDR1 reads MNHEY; CDR2 reads SMNVEV (reference sequence). This CDR3 has 14 residues. CDR3 region: CASNNRGGQETQYF. The CDR3 DNA sequence: TGTGCCAGCAACAACAGGGGAGGCCAAGAGACCCAGTACTTC.